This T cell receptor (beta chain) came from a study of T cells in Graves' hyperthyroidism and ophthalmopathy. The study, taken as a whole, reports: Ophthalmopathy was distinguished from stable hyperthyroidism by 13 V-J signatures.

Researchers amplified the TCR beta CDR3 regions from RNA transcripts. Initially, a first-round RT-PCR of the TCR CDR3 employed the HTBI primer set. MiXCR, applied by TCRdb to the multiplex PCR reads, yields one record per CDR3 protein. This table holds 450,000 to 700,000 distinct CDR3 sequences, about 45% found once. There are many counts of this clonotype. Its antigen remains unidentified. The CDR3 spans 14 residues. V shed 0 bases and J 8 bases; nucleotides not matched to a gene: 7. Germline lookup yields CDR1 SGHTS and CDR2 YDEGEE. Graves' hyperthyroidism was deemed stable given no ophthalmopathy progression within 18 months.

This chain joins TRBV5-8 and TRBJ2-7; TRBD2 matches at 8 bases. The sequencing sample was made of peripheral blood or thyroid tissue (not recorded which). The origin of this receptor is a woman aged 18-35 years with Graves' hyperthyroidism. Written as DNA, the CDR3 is TGTGCCAGCAGCTTGGCGGGGGGGCGTAACCAGCAGTACTTC. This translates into CASSLAGGRNQQYF.